A single sample is the source of the 7 T cell receptor beta chains below, sequenced in a study of blood T cell repertoires in COVID-19. The protocol was immunoSEQ multiplex PCR, while the TCRdb copy is restricted to in-frame clones and leaves out a portion. The data hold a few hundred thousand clones, with about 90% observed a single time. Sequencing used PBMCs or T cells enriched from blood (not recorded which). The receptors were sampled from a woman in her thirties who had recovered from COVID-19.

This chain links TRBV29-1 with TRBJ1-2; 10 bases are shared with TRBD1. The CDR3 is made up of 19 amino acids. The V gene end was trimmed by 0 bases and the J gene end by 7 bases; junction bases not matched to a gene: 20. CDR1 is SQVTM, CDR2 ANQGSEA, per germline. The DNA of the CDR3 is TGCAGCGTTGAAGATCGGAGGCCGCCGGACAGGGGGGTTTGGAGTGGCTACACCTTC. As protein: CSVEDRRPPDRGVWSGYTF.

This clone has a handful of counts. The V gene is TRBV19, the J gene TRBJ1-2, with TRBD1 matching 7 bases. Germline values: CDR1 LNHDA, CDR2 SQIVND (reference sequence). V shed 0 bases, J shed 0 bases, and the junction held 10 bases outside the gene matches. CDR3 size: 18 residues. The CDR3 region is CASSIDAAGGTANYGYTF. In nucleotides, the CDR3 is TGTGCCAGTAGTATAGATGCAGCGGGAGGGACAGCTAACTATGGCTACACCTTC.

The chain carries TRBV7-8 and TRBJ2-5, with D perhaps TRBD2 (6 bases). From germline, CDR1 is SGHVS and CDR2 FQNEAQ. Trimming took off 5 bases at V and 5 bases at J, with 21 bases between the two ends. This CDR3 is built from 16 residues. The CDR3: CASSPSRGSGTETQYF. CDR3 in DNA: TGTGCCAGCAGCCCAAGTCGGGGGTCCGGGACGGAGACCCAGTACTTC.

CDR3 nucleotides: TGTGCCAGTTCGGCCGGGACTAGCGGTTCCAACACCGGGGAGCTGTTTTTT. It encodes CASSAGTSGSNTGELFF. V gene TRBV6-4 combines with J gene TRBJ2-2, with 11 bases identical to TRBD2. The germline gives CDR1 MRHNA, CDR2 SNTAGT. V was pared by 9 bases and J by 2 bases, with 11 bases of the junction left unmatched. This CDR3 is built from 17 residues.

This chain uses TRBV6-2 or TRBV6-3 with TRBJ1-2, with no clear D. This CDR3 has 14 residues. Germline CDR1 and CDR2: MNHEY and SVGEGT. Deletions cut 5 bases from V and 4 bases from J, with 14 bases between. The CDR3 reads CASSPWSAVYGYTF. The CDR3 DNA follows: TGTGCCAGCAGTCCCTGGTCGGCGGTCTATGGCTACACCTTC.

The chain has TRBV9 and TRBJ2-4; D may be TRBD1 (6 bases). Germline loops: CDR1 SGDLS, CDR2 YYNGEE. The CDR3 runs to 15 residues. The ends were cut back, 3 bases at V and 0 bases at J, with 10 bases in the middle. The DNA of the CDR3 is TGTGCCAGCAGCGGCACACAGGGAGCCAAAAACATTCAGTACTTC. Translating it yields CASSGTQGAKNIQYF.

The rearrangement joins TRBV7-2 to TRBJ2-5, with 11 bases lining up with TRBD2. Trimming took 0 bases from V and 5 from J; bases not matched to a gene: 5. There are 16 residues in the CDR3. CDR1 is SGHTA, CDR2 FQGNSA, per germline. CDR3 region: CASSLASGGARETQYF. DNA for the CDR3: TGTGCCAGCAGCTTAGCTAGCGGGGGGGCACGGGAGACCCAGTACTTC.